This T cell receptor (beta chain) was identified during a study of a mutant IDH1 vaccine in newly diagnosed glioma. Study summary: Vaccinations, eight in total, occurred in weeks 1, 3, 5, 7, 11, 15, 19, 23. Earlier therapy was either radiotherapy, temozolomide, or both, and most got both.

Per germline, CDR1 SGDLS and CDR2 YYNGEE. Trimming shortened V by 0 bases and J by 5 bases, and 14 bases separated the two germline ends. The length of the CDR3 is 15 residues. Comment on this clone: The antigen is not known.

The time point is: week 23, last vaccination. Doses of 300 ug of mutant IDH1 20-mer peptide were given with topical imiquimod. Generated by immunoSEQ multiplex PCR, the TCRdb table keeps only in-frame clones and is missing some. This sample yields almost 85,000 clones, of which roughly 85% are seen a single time; 2% to 2.5% belongs to the top ten. The TCR was taken from a young man with glioma. Some clones in this sample may be carry-over from other donors' samples. This sequence joins TRBV9 and TRBJ1-1, with a tentative D call TRBD1 (6 bases). This material consisted of PBMCs, taken from a glioma patient whose treatment included an IDH1 peptide vaccine. CDR3 sequence (DNA): TGTGCCAGCAGCGTAGAATCCTCAACAGGGACTGAAGCTTTCTTT. Its translation: CASSVESSTGTEAFF. Drawing the rest from reference TRBV9 and TRBJ1-1, the complete variable domain is DSGVTQTPKHLITATGQRVTLRCSPRSGDLSVYWYQQSLDQGLQFLIQYYNGEERAKGNILERFSAQQFPDLHSELNLSSLELGDSALYFCASSVESSTGTEAFFGQGTRLTVV.